The entry below gives a single T cell receptor (beta chain) sequence along with its context. Trimming took 4 bases from V and 1 from J, leaving 8 bases between them. Germline loops: CDR1 LGHNA, CDR2 YNFKEQ. The CDR3 runs 13 residues. The data originate from a study of spatial heterogeneity in lung cancer. As to time point: sample taken at primary tumor resection. Frozen PBMC, nontumor lung or tumor provided whole RNA, which was sequenced unsorted. A single record per CDR3 protein comes from TCRdb applying MiXCR to the 5' RACE reads. The profile shows 45,000 or so distinct CDR3 sequences, 10% to 15% of them singletons.

The sequence was obtained from a female donor with early-stage non-small cell lung cancer. This specimen consisted of PBMCs, obtained at surgery. V gene TRBV4-2 combines with J gene TRBJ2-7; possible D gene TRBD1, 5 bases. Written as DNA, the CDR3 is TGTGCCAGCAGCCCACAGGAGTCCTACGAGCAGTACTTC. This sequence encodes CASSPQESYEQYF.